This entry lists 10 T cell receptor beta chains sequenced from one sample in a study of cytomegalovirus exposure and HLA in healthy donors. PCR primers comprised 60 Vbeta and 13 Jbeta primers. The table came from immunoSEQ multiplex PCR; TCRdb's copy has only in-frame clones and leaves some out. Of fewer than 150,000 clones listed, nearly 80% are singletons. Material for sequencing was PBMCs. Every receptor here comes from a male donor in good health and CMV-seronegative.

The chain uses TRBV7-2 and TRBJ1-6, with 9 bases identical to TRBD1. The J segment lost 10 bases and the V segment lost 1 base, leaving 14 bases of the junction unmatched. The CDR3 has 18 residues. The germline V gene encodes CDR1 SGHTA and CDR2 FQGNSA. DNA of the CDR3: TGTGCCAGCAGCTTAGGGGGCATAGGGGGACAGGGTCCCTCACCCCTCCACTTT. This translates into CASSLGGIGGQGPSPLHF.

The V call is TRBV21-1, the J call TRBJ1-2; the table assigns TRBD1, which was not confirmed against the DNA. TRBV21-1 is termed a pseudogene. This CDR3 contains 15 residues. The CDR3 coding sequence is TGTGCCAGCAGCAAATGGGACCGGGACACCTATGGCTACACCTTC. Protein product: CASSKWDRDTYGYTF.

This CDR3 reads CASSPRILQQGGYGYTF. CDR3 DNA: TGTGCCAGCTCACCTCGAATCCTCCAACAGGGCGGATATGGCTACACCTTC. The rearrangement joins TRBV18 to TRBJ1-2; possibly TRBD1 for D (6 bases). Germline CDR1 and CDR2: KGHSH and LQKENI. The CDR3 covers 17 residues. The germline V and J ends were trimmed by 3 bases and 5 bases, with 22 bases remaining between them.

This chain uses TRBV6-5 with TRBJ2-1; 7 bases agree with TRBD1. V shed 7 bases and J 10 bases; nucleotides not matched to a gene: 7. CDR1 and CDR2 from the germline V gene are MNHEY and SVGAGI. The CDR3 contains 12 residues. The CDR3 loop reads CASTPGGGEQFF. The CDR3 nucleotides read TGTGCCAGCACTCCAGGGGGTGGGGAGCAGTTCTTC.

In DNA form, the CDR3 reads TGTGCCAGCTCACCTGCCGGAGGGTACACTGAAGCTTTCTTT. Protein sequence: CASSPAGGYTEAFF. The genes are TRBV18 and TRBJ1-1, with no clear D. Germline V gene sequence: CDR1 KGHSH, CDR2 LQKENI. The CDR3 totals 14 residues. V shed 3 bases and J shed 3 bases, with 11 bases lying between them.

The V and J genes are TRBV13 and TRBJ1-4, with 9 bases lining up with TRBD1. The J segment lost 12 bases and the V segment lost 6 bases, leaving 20 bases of the junction unmatched. The V gene's germline CDR1 is PRHDT and CDR2 FYEKMQ (reference sequence). The CDR3 totals 17 residues. This CDR3 reads CASSRSGVPGQGPELFF. The CDR3, as DNA: TGTGCCAGCAGTCGGAGCGGAGTCCCGGGACAGGGTCCGGAACTGTTTTTT. Combining the CDR3 with reference TRBV13 and TRBJ1-4 gives the whole variable domain AAGVIQSPRHLIKEKRETATLKCYPIPRHDTVYWYQQGPGQDPQFLISFYEKMQSDKGSIPDRFSAQQFSDYHSELNMSSLELGDSALYFCASSRSGVPGQGPELFFGSGTQLSVL.

This clone was detected once. The chain employs TRBV11-2 and TRBJ2-5; 10 bases are shared with TRBD1. The germline CDR1 and CDR2 sequences are SGHAT and FQNNGV. Trimming took 2 bases from V and 5 from J; bases not matched to a gene: 5. The CDR3 totals 15 residues. CDR3 nucleotides: TGTGCCAGCAGCTTAACCGGGACAGGGGTGGAGACCCAGTACTTC. Its translation: CASSLTGTGVETQYF.

The CDR3 DNA sequence: TGTGCCAGCAGGGGATGGGGGGGGAACACTGAAGCTTTCTTT. Amino acids: CASRGWGGNTEAFF. The gene calls are TRBV28 and TRBJ1-1; possibly TRBD1 for D (5 bases). Between the trimmed V and J ends, which lost 6 bases and 1 base, there was a span of 12 bases. CDR1 and CDR2 (germline): MDHEN, SYDVKM. This CDR3 has 14 amino acids. Full variable domain (remainder filled in from reference TRBV28 and TRBJ1-1): DVKVTQSSRYLVKRTGEKVFLECVQDMDHENMFWYRQDPGLGLRLIYFSYDVKMKEKGDIPEGYSVSREKKERFSLILESASTNQTSMYLCASRGWGGNTEAFFGQGTRLTVV.

V usage is TRBV5-6 and J usage is TRBJ1-2, with D maybe TRBD1 (5 bases). Trimming stripped 0 bases from V and 3 bases from J, with 12 bases between. CDR1 SGHDT and CDR2 YYEEEE come from the germline V gene. There are 15 residues in the CDR3. The CDR3 sequence: CASSLDIGQDYGYTF. The CDR3 DNA is TGTGCCAGCAGCTTGGACATCGGACAAGACTATGGCTACACCTTC.

CDR3 DNA: TGTGCCAGTAGTATAGCCCCCCCAACAGGGAGCGTTTCAAGTGAGCAGTTCTTC. Translated: CASSIAPPTGSVSSEQFF. V and J are TRBV19 and TRBJ2-1; TRBD1 might be the D (6 bases). CDR3 length equals 18 residues. Trimming pared 1 base from V and 9 bases from J, leaving 25 bases between. Germline V CDR1 and CDR2: LNHDA, SQIVND (reference sequence).